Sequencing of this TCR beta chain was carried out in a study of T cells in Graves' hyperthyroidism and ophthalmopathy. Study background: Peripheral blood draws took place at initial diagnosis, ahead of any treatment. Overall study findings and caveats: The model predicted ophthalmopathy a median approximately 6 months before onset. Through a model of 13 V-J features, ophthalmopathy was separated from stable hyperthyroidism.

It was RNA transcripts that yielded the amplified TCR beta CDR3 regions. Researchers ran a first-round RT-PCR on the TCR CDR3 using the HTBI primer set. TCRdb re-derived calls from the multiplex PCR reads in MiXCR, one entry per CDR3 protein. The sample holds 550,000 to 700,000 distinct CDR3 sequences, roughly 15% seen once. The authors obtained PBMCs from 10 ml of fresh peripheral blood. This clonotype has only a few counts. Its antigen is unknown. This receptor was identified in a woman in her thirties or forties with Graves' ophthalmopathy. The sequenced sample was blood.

The CDR3 protein is CASSFPGYQETQYF. The CDR3 coding sequence is TGTGCCAGCAGCTTTCCAGGGTATCAGGAGACCCAGTACTTC. The chain is built from TRBV5-5 and TRBJ2-5; D perhaps matches TRBD1 (5 bases). Trimming shortened V by 2 bases and J by 5 bases, and 13 bases separated the two germline ends. CDR1 SGHKS and CDR2 YYEKEE come from the germline V gene (reference sequence). The CDR3 is 14 amino acids.